In this sample, the clone carrying this T cell receptor (beta chain) turned up many times. Its antigen is as yet unknown. This record belongs to a study of glioma-infiltrating T cells. Germline loops: CDR1 MDHEN, CDR2 SYDVKM. This CDR3 contains 16 residues. V dropped 8 bases and J dropped 4; count of bases not matched to a gene: 11. General study points: Non-neoplastic patients had below-expected tissue-blood divergence, while all gliomas exceeded expectation. Only very few CDR3 sequences appeared in both tissue and blood.

TCR alpha and beta CDR3 regions were amplified from RNA using iRepertoire nested multiplex PCR. One-step reverse transcription and amplification started from approximately 100-400 ng of tissue mRNA or PBMC total RNA. One entry per CDR3 protein, called by TCRdb with MiXCR from the multiplex PCR reads. The data show roughly 120,000 distinct CDR3 sequences, 25% to 30% seen once. The V call is TRBV28, the J call TRBJ2-5; 12 positions agree with TRBD2. Sequencing was carried out using glioma tissue, nonneoplastic brain tissue, or PBMCs (not recorded which). This receptor was taken from a human donor with low-grade glioma or glioblastoma, undergoing nonglioma brain surgery, or in good health (not recorded which). The CDR3 coding sequence is TGTGCCAGCCTGCGGACTAGCGGGGCGGTATCAGAGACCCAGTACTTC. Translation: CASLRTSGAVSETQYF.